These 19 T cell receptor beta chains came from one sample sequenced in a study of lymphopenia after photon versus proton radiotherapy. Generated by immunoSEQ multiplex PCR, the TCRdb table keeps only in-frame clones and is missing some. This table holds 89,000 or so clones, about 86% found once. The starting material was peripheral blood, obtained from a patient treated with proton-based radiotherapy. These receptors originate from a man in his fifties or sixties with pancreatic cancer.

CDR3 protein: CASSLRPGLASNEQFF. CDR3 in DNA: TGTGCCAGCAGCCTAAGGCCGGGACTAGCTTCCAATGAGCAGTTCTTC. V is TRBV7-2 and J is TRBJ2-1; TRBD2 agrees at 9 bases. CDR1 and CDR2 from the germline V gene are SGHTA and FQGNSA. J was trimmed by 6 bases and V by 5 bases; bases with no gene match: 11. There are 16 residues in the CDR3.

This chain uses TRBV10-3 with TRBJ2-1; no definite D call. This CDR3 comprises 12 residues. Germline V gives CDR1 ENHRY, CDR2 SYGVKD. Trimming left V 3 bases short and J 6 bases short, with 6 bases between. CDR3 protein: CAISETVNEQFF. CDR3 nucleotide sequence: TGTGCCATCAGTGAAACGGTCAATGAGCAGTTCTTC.

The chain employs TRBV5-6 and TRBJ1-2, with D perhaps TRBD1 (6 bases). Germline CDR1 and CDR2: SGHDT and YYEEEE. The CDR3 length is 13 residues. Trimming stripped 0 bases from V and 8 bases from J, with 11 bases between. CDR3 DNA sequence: TGTGCCAGCAGCTTGGACAGGGAAGCGGGCTACACCTTC. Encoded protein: CASSLDREAGYTF.

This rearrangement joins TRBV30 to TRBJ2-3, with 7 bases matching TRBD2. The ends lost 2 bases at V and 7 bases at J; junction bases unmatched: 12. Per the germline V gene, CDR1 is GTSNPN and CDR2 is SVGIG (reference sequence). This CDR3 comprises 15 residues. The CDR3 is CAWSIGGSSSYTQYF. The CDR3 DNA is TGTGCCTGGAGTATCGGCGGGAGTAGTAGCTATACGCAGTATTTT.

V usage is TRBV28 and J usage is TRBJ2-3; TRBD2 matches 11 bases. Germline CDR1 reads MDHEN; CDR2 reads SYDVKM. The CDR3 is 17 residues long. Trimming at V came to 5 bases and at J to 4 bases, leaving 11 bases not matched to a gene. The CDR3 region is CASSPSLLAGEADTQYF. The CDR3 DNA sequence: TGTGCCAGCAGTCCCTCCCTACTAGCGGGAGAAGCAGATACGCAGTATTTT.

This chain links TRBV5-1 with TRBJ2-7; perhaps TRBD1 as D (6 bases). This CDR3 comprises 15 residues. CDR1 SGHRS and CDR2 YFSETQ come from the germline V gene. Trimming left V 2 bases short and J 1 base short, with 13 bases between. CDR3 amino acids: CASSLGQSLSYEQYF. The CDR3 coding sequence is TGCGCCAGCAGCTTAGGACAGTCTCTGTCCTACGAGCAGTACTTC.

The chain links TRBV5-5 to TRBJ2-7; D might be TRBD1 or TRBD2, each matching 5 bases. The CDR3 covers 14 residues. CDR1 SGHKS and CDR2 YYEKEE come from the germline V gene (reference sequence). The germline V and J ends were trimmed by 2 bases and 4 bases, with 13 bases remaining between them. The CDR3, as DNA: TGTGCCAGCAGCTTCGCTGGGGGATCTTACGAGCAGTACTTC. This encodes CASSFAGGSYEQYF.

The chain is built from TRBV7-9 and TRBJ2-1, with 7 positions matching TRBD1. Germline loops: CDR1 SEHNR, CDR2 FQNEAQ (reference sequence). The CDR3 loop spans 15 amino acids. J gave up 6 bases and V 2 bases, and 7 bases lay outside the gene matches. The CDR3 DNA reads TGTGCCAGCAGCTTAACAGGGGCGCTGATCAATGAGCAGTTCTTC. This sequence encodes CASSLTGALINEQFF.

The CDR3 region has the DNA TGTGCCAGCAGCCGGTCCAGGGACGGTTCCTACGAGCAGTACTTC. As protein: CASSRSRDGSYEQYF. The chain links TRBV6-5 to TRBJ2-7; D is perhaps TRBD1 or TRBD2 (5 bases each). Trimming removed 6 bases from V and 1 base from J, with 16 bases in between. This CDR3 is 15 amino acids long. Per germline, CDR1 MNHEY and CDR2 SVGAGI.

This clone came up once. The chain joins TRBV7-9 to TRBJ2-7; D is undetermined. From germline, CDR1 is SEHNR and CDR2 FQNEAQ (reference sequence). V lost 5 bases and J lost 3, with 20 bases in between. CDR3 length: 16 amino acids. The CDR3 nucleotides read TGTGCCAGCAGCAACAATATCCCCAGGACGGGCTACGAGCAGTACTTC. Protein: CASSNNIPRTGYEQYF.

CDR3 protein: CASSTFGRDGNEKLFF. The CDR3 region has the DNA TGTGCCAGCAGCACGTTTGGACGGGACGGAAATGAAAAACTGTTTTTT. The chain is built from TRBV11-1 and TRBJ1-4; D perhaps matches TRBD1 (5 bases). This CDR3 is 16 amino acids long. V gave up 5 bases and J gave up 5 bases, with 18 bases separating them. CDR1 and CDR2 (germline): SGHAT, FQDESV (reference sequence).

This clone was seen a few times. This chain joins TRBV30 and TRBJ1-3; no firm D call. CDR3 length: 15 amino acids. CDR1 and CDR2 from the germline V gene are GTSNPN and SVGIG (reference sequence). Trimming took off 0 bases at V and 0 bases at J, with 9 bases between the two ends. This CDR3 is CAWSVRESSGNTIYF. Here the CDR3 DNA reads TGTGCCTGGAGTGTAAGGGAAAGCTCTGGAAACACCATATATTTT.

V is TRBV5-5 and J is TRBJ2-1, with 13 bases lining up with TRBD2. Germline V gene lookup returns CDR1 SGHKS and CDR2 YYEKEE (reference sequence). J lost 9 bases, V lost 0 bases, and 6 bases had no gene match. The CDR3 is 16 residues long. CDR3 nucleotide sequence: TGTGCCAGCAGCTTGGGGACTAGCGGGAGTAACGGTGAGCAGTTCTTC. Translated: CASSLGTSGSNGEQFF.

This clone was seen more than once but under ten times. The CDR3 is CASSSGGGRATDTQYF. CDR3 nucleotide sequence: TGCGCCAGCAGCTCGGGGGGCGGGAGGGCCACAGATACGCAGTATTTT. The V and J genes are TRBV5-1 and TRBJ2-3, with 9 bases aligning to TRBD2. CDR1 and CDR2 (germline): SGHRS, YFSETQ. Trimming took 3 bases from V and 2 from J; bases not matched to a gene: 7. The CDR3 sequence is 16 residues long.

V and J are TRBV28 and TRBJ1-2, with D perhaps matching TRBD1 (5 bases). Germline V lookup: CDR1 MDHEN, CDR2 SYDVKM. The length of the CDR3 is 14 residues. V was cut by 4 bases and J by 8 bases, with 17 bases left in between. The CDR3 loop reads CASSSQNGAGGYTF. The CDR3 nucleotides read TGTGCCAGCAGTTCCCAGAATGGGGCGGGAGGCTACACCTTC.

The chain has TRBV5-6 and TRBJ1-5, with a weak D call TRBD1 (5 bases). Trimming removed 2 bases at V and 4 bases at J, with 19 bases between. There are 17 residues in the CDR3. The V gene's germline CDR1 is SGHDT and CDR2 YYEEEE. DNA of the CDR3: TGTGCCAGCAGCTTTGCGGGGCCGGGGCCCCAGAATCAGCCCCAGCATTTT. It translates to CASSFAGPGPQNQPQHF.

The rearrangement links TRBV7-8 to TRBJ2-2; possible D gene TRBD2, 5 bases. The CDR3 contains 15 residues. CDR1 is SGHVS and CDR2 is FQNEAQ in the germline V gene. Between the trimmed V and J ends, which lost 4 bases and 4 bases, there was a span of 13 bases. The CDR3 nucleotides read TGTGCCAGCAGCTACGGGTCCCGGGGCACCGGGGAGCTGTTTTTT. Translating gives CASSYGSRGTGELFF.

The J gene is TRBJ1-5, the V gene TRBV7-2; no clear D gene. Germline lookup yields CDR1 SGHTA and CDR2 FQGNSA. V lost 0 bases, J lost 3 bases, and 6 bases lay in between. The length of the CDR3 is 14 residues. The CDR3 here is CASSLAGLNQPQHF. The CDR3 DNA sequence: TGTGCCAGCAGCTTAGCGGGTCTCAATCAGCCCCAGCATTTT. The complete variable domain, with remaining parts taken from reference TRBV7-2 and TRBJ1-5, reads GAGVSQSPSNKVTEKGKDVELRCDPISGHTALYWYRQSLGQGLEFLIYFQGNSAPDKSGLPSDRFSAERTGGSVSTLTIQRTQQEDSAVYLCASSLAGLNQPQHFGDGTRLSIL.

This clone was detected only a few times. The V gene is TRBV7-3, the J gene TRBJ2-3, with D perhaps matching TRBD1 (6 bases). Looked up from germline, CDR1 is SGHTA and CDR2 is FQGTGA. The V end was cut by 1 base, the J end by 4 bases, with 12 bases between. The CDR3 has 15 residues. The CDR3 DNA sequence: TGTGCCAGCAGCTTAAGGCCAGGGGCGTCAGATACGCAGTATTTT. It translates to CASSLRPGASDTQYF.